This T cell receptor beta chain was retrieved from a study of blood T cell repertoires in COVID-19. Turning to the study itself: Sample material is recorded as cDNA or gDNA derived from T cells, B-cell-depleted T cells, or PBMCs.

CDR3 size: 16 residues. Germline values: CDR1 KGHSH, CDR2 LQKENI. Trimming removed 0 bases at V and 0 bases at J, with 11 bases between. The table came from immunoSEQ multiplex PCR; TCRdb's copy has only in-frame clones and leaves some out. The sample lists roughly 99,000 clones, 88% seen once, with about 6.8% in the top ten. This receptor was identified in a man aged 50 or older with active or convalescent COVID-19. Sequenced input: peripheral blood. This chain links TRBV18 with TRBJ1-2; D may be TRBD1 (5 bases). CDR3 sequence reads: CASSPPGQGSNYGYTF. For the CDR3, the DNA is TGTGCCAGCTCACCACCGGGGCAGGGATCTAACTATGGCTACACCTTC.